Many counts were recorded for the clone carrying this TCR beta chain. Its cognate antigen is unknown. The CDR3 runs 15 residues. With 4 bases removed from V and 0 bases from J, the gap between germline ends came to 13 bases. CDR1 and CDR2 (germline): MNHEY, SMNVEV (reference sequence). These data are taken from a study of Graves' ophthalmopathy and Graves' hyperthyroidism. RNA transcripts yielded amplified TCR beta CDR3 regions. RT-PCR was first run with HTBI primers, then multiplex PCR in a second round. TCRdb called the multiplex PCR reads again in MiXCR, with one record for every CDR3 protein. In the table there are 400,000 to 450,000 distinct CDR3 sequences, under 25% of which are singletons. General study points: Sensitivity of roughly 88% and specificity of approximately 81% were achieved when a 13-signature model separated ophthalmopathy from stable hyperthyroidism.

Patients in the hyperthyroidism group, adults aged 18 to 65, were newly diagnosed, under 2 months' duration. If patients had other autoimmune diseases, uncontrolled infections, pregnancy or lactation, they were excluded. The sequence came from a woman aged 18-35 years with stable Graves' hyperthyroidism. What was sequenced was peripheral blood. The chain recombines TRBV27 with TRBJ2-7, with D possibly TRBD1 on 6 matching bases. The CDR3 DNA is TGTGCCAGCAGTTCCTACAGGGTACACTCCTACGAGCAGTACTTC. Translating gives CASSSYRVHSYEQYF.